This entry lists 3 T cell receptor beta chains sequenced from one sample in a study of T cell responses to AZD1222 COVID-19 vaccine. Produced via immunoSEQ multiplex PCR; TCRdb's table is partial and in-frame only. The sample consists of more than 100,000 clones, 90% of them appearing once. The sample was peripheral blood, taken on day 0 of AZD1222 vaccination. The receptors come from an adult in good health.

The chain combines TRBV9 with TRBJ1-3; D is unclear. Germline CDR1 is SGDLS and CDR2 is YYNGEE. There are 13 residues in the CDR3. V was cut by 0 bases and J by 4 bases, with 5 bases left in between. CDR3 in DNA: TGTGCCAGCAGCGTAGGCAGGGGAAACACCATATATTTT. Amino acid sequence: CASSVGRGNTIYF.

The chain uses TRBV12-3 or TRBV12-4 and TRBJ2-7; 8 bases map to TRBD1. The CDR3 length is 13 residues. V trimming: 6 bases; J trimming: 7 bases; junction bases outside the gene matches: 8. The CDR3 coding sequence is TGTGCCAGCAGCCCAGGACAGGGTGGGGAGCAGTACTTC. Amino acid sequence: CASSPGQGGEQYF.

This clone was found once. The rearrangement links TRBV20-1 to TRBJ2-7; D gene ambiguous. Germline values: CDR1 DFQATT, CDR2 SNEGSKA (reference sequence). V lost 5 bases, J lost 0 bases, and 8 bases lay in between. This CDR3 spans 12 amino acids. Here the CDR3 reads CSAGDFSYEQYF. In DNA form, the CDR3 reads TGCAGTGCTGGTGACTTCTCCTACGAGCAGTACTTC.